The 24 T cell receptor beta chains presented below share a single source sample, sequenced in a study of blood T cell repertoires in COVID-19. Sequenced by immunoSEQ multiplex PCR; TCRdb stores in-frame clones only, minus some. There are 240,000 or so clones in the sample; about 82% occur only once, and roughly 2% lies in the top ten. Sequenced: PBMCs or T cells enriched from blood (not recorded which). These receptors came from a woman aged 45-65 years who had recovered from COVID-19.

The chain employs TRBV5-4 and TRBJ2-7, with TRBD1 matching 9 bases. This CDR3 region has 13 residues. The trim removed 9 bases at V and 0 bases at J, leaving 4 bases unmatched. Germline CDR1 reads SGHNT; CDR2 reads YYREEE (reference sequence). The CDR3 region is CAIHRGPSYEQYF. CDR3 sequence (DNA): TGTGCCATCCACAGGGGGCCCTCCTACGAGCAGTACTTC.

The chain links TRBV10-1 to TRBJ2-7, with 10 bases that match TRBD1. Trimming removed 6 bases from V and 6 bases from J; junction bases left unmatched: 8. The length of the CDR3 is 14 residues. Germline V gene lookup returns CDR1 WNHNN and CDR2 SYGVQD (reference sequence). The CDR3 DNA follows: TGCGCCAGCAGCCGGGACAGGGGTTCGTTCGAGCAGTACTTC. Residues: CASSRDRGSFEQYF.

The chain combines TRBV9 with TRBJ1-2; 8 bases align to TRBD1. V lost 4 bases and J lost 3; bases outside the gene matches: 5. This CDR3 is built from 14 residues. Germline V gives CDR1 SGDLS, CDR2 YYNGEE. Here the CDR3 reads CASSSQTGDYGYTF. CDR3 nucleotides: TGTGCCAGCAGCAGTCAGACAGGGGACTATGGCTACACCTTC.

This chain links TRBV18 with TRBJ2-3; 10 bases are shared with TRBD1. This CDR3 comprises 14 residues. Unmatched junction bases numbered 4, after V lost 6 bases and J lost 4 bases. Germline-derived CDR1 and CDR2 are KGHSH and LQKENI. The CDR3 here is CASSLDRGADTQYF. Here the CDR3 DNA reads TGTGCCAGCTCCCTGGACAGGGGGGCAGATACGCAGTATTTT.

The chain is built from TRBV3-1 (or the pseudogene TRBV3-2) and TRBJ1-5; 8 positions agree with TRBD1. Germline CDR1 LGHDT, CDR2 YNNKEL (reference sequence). Trimming took 4 bases from V and 6 from J; bases not matched to a gene: 5. The CDR3 loop spans 14 amino acids. The CDR3 loop reads CASSLDRVGQPQHF. For the CDR3, the DNA is TGTGCCAGCAGCCTGGACAGGGTGGGTCAGCCCCAGCATTTT.

This clone was detected once. The gene calls are TRBV7-2 and TRBJ1-5, with TRBD1 matching over 8 bases. Germline values: CDR1 SGHTA, CDR2 FQGNSA. This CDR3 has 12 amino acids. V lost 5 bases, J lost 10 bases, and 4 bases stayed unmatched. CDR3 sequence reads: CASSGDRGPQHF. For the CDR3, the DNA is TGTGCCAGCAGCGGTGACAGGGGTCCCCAGCATTTT.

CDR3 in DNA: TGTGCCACCAGCTCCGGGACAGGAGGGGAGACCCAGTACTTC. Its protein product is CATSSGTGGETQYF. The chain carries TRBV15 and TRBJ2-5; 8 nucleotides line up with TRBD1. The CDR3 is 14 residues long. Germline CDR1 reads LNHNV; CDR2 reads YYDKDF (reference sequence). V shed 5 bases and J 5 bases; nucleotides not matched to a gene: 7.

V and J are TRBV28 and TRBJ1-1, with D unresolved. The CDR3 extends over 12 amino acids. Between the trimmed V and J ends, which lost 5 bases and 3 bases, there was a span of 7 bases. Germline lookup yields CDR1 MDHEN and CDR2 SYDVKM. Here the CDR3 DNA reads TGTGCCAGCAGTGTCTCCCACACTGAAGCTTTCTTT. Amino acids: CASSVSHTEAFF. Based on the CDR3 plus reference TRBV28 and TRBJ1-1, the full variable domain is DVKVTQSSRYLVKRTGEKVFLECVQDMDHENMFWYRQDPGLGLRLIYFSYDVKMKEKGDIPEGYSVSREKKERFSLILESASTNQTSMYLCASSVSHTEAFFGQGTRLTVV.

This clone has a single count. The chain's CDR3 is CASSLVPAGSYNEQFF. CDR3 bases: TGCGCCAGCAGCTTGGTGCCAGCGGGATCCTACAATGAGCAGTTCTTC. This sequence joins TRBV5-1 and TRBJ2-1; 7 bases match TRBD2. This CDR3 contains 16 residues. Germline CDR1 reads SGHRS; CDR2 reads YFSETQ. Trimming took 0 bases from V and 1 from J; bases not matched to a gene: 4.

The rearrangement links TRBV18 to TRBJ1-5; D not resolved. Germline V gene data show CDR1 as KGHSH and CDR2 as LQKENI. Trimming took off 6 bases at V and 7 bases at J, with 13 bases between the two ends. The CDR3 is 13 residues long. The CDR3 nucleotides read TGTGCCAGCTCCCTAAACGGTATACAGCCCCAGCATTTT. This translates into CASSLNGIQPQHF.

This chain uses TRBV30 with TRBJ2-2; D is possibly TRBD2 (6 bases). V was cut by 0 bases and J by 2 bases, with 13 bases left in between. Germline values: CDR1 GTSNPN, CDR2 SVGIG (reference sequence). This CDR3 has 16 residues. The CDR3 region has the DNA TGTGCCTGGAGTGTAGGTCGGGGGTCCAACACCGGGGAGCTGTTTTTT. It yields the protein CAWSVGRGSNTGELFF. Combining the CDR3 with reference TRBV30 and TRBJ2-2 gives the whole variable domain SQTIHQWPATLVQPVGSPLSLECTVEGTSNPNLYWYRQAAGRGLQLLFYSVGIGQISSEVPQNLSASRPQDRQFILSSKKLLLSDSGFYLCAWSVGRGSNTGELFFGEGSRLTVL.

This clone was observed many times. Within the sample, other DNA sequences also encode this same CDR3. V and J are TRBV2 and TRBJ1-1; 7 nucleotides agree with TRBD1. CDR3 length: 13 residues. In germline, CDR1 is SNHLY, CDR2 FYNNEI. Trimming at V came to 7 bases and at J to 1 base, leaving 3 bases not matched to a gene. The CDR3 is CASTQGENTEAFF. The CDR3 nucleotides are TGTGCCAGCACCCAGGGGGAGAACACTGAAGCTTTCTTT.

This sequence joins TRBV3-1 (or the pseudogene TRBV3-2) and TRBJ1-6; 8 positions match TRBD1. CDR1 is LGHDT and CDR2 is YNNKEL in the germline V gene (reference sequence). This CDR3 comprises 15 residues. V was pared by 1 base and J by 5 bases, with 1 base of the junction left unmatched. The CDR3 region is CASSQGQGHNSPLHF. The CDR3 DNA is TGTGCCAGCAGCCAAGGACAGGGGCATAATTCACCCCTCCACTTT.

The rearrangement uses TRBV3-1 (or the pseudogene TRBV3-2) and TRBJ1-5; D is possibly TRBD1 (5 bases). Trimming cost V 1 base and J 3 bases, with 10 bases left between them. Germline CDR1 LGHDT, CDR2 YNNKEL (reference sequence). This CDR3 is 15 amino acids long. The CDR3 DNA reads TGTGCCAGCAGCCAAGGATTAGGGGCCAATCAGCCCCAGCATTTT. This codes for CASSQGLGANQPQHF.

The V call is TRBV28, the J call TRBJ1-5; the match to TRBD1 covers 8 bases. Trimming at V came to 1 base and at J to 0 bases, leaving 14 bases not matched to a gene. The CDR3 length is 20 residues. Germline-derived CDR1 and CDR2 are MDHEN and SYDVKM. CDR3 residues: CASSLLFRGPGFNSNQPQHF. The CDR3, as DNA: TGTGCCAGCAGTTTATTGTTCAGGGGGCCAGGGTTCAATAGCAATCAGCCCCAGCATTTT.

The chain has TRBV7-9 and TRBJ1-4; D not certain. V lost 11 bases to trimming and J lost 5 bases, with 9 bases between them. CDR3 length: 11 residues. The germline V gene encodes CDR1 SEHNR and CDR2 FQNEAQ (reference sequence). The CDR3 loop is CAEGGNEKLFF. The CDR3 coding sequence is TGTGCCGAGGGTGGCAATGAAAAACTGTTTTTT. Drawing the rest from reference TRBV7-9 and TRBJ1-4, the complete variable domain is DTGVSQNPRHKITKRGQNVTFRCDPISEHNRLYWYRQTLGQGPEFLTYFQNEAQLEKSRLLSDRFSAERPKGSFSTLEIQRTEQGDSAMYLCAEGGNEKLFFGSGTQLSVL.

This sequence joins TRBV19 and TRBJ1-5, with D possibly matching TRBD1 (5 bases). Deletions cut 7 bases from V and 2 bases from J, with 18 bases between. CDR3 size: 16 residues. Germline CDR1 is LNHDA and CDR2 is SQIVND (reference sequence). As DNA, the CDR3 is TGTGCCAGTAAAATTTCAGGGTATGGTGGCAATCAGCCCCAGCATTTT. This encodes CASKISGYGGNQPQHF.

This clone was seen a single time. The J gene is TRBJ2-1, the V gene TRBV5-1; D gene unclear. Germline V gene data show CDR1 as SGHRS and CDR2 as YFSETQ. The CDR3 consists of 18 residues. With 4 bases removed from V and 3 bases from J, the gap between germline ends came to 23 bases. The CDR3 DNA reads as TGCGCCAGCAGCCTACTGCCGGCCCTCCTTGGCGGCTACAATGAGCAGTTCTTC. Translating gives CASSLLPALLGGYNEQFF.

The rearrangement joins TRBV16 to TRBJ2-6, with D unclear. CDR1 and CDR2 from the germline V gene are KGHSY and FQNENV. V lost 2 bases and J lost 0, with 8 bases in between. The CDR3 loop spans 16 amino acids. The CDR3 bases are TGTGCCAGCAGCCAAGTAGACACCTCTGGGGCCAACGTCCTGACTTTC. Encoded protein: CASSQVDTSGANVLTF.

The chain joins TRBV9 to TRBJ2-1; 8 bases line up with TRBD1. This CDR3 contains 14 residues. Germline assignment: CDR1 SGDLS and CDR2 YYNGEE. The V segment lost 1 base and the J segment 4 bases; nucleotides outside the gene matches: 1. The CDR3 reads CASSVWTGYNEQFF. CDR3 DNA sequence: TGTGCCAGCAGCGTATGGACAGGGTACAATGAGCAGTTCTTC.

The chain employs TRBV30 and TRBJ2-1; tentative D call: TRBD2 (6 bases). Germline V gene lookup returns CDR1 GTSNPN and CDR2 SVGIG (reference sequence). Between the trimmed V and J ends, which lost 4 bases and 9 bases, there was a span of 16 bases. The CDR3 contains 13 residues. The CDR3 coding sequence is TGTGCCTGGATCCCTGGTTTCGGGGGTGAGCAGTTCTTC. This gives the protein CAWIPGFGGEQFF.

This clone was detected many times. The chain uses TRBV16 and TRBJ1-2; possible D gene TRBD1, 5 bases. CDR1 and CDR2 (germline): KGHSY, FQNENV. The CDR3 is 15 residues long. V was shortened by 0 bases and J by 4 bases, with 12 bases between the two germline ends. The CDR3 is CASSQSEEGRYGYTF. The CDR3 coding sequence is TGTGCCAGCAGCCAATCGGAGGAGGGACGCTATGGCTACACCTTC.

The chain uses TRBV24-1 and TRBJ1-5; D uncertain. The CDR3 length is 14 residues. Germline loops: CDR1 KGHDR, CDR2 SFDVKD. Trimming shortened V by 7 bases and J by 7 bases, and 16 bases separated the two germline ends. The CDR3: CATSEAGKLQPQHF. CDR3 sequence (DNA): TGTGCCACCAGCGAAGCCGGGAAGCTCCAGCCCCAGCATTTT.

The V call is TRBV4-1, the J call TRBJ1-1, with D uncertain. CDR1 is MGHRA, CDR2 YSYEKL, per germline. This CDR3 contains 14 residues. V was cut by 2 bases and J by 5 bases, with 12 bases left in between. CDR3 in amino acids: CASSQPGRRTEAFF. The CDR3 DNA reads TGCGCCAGCAGCCAACCCGGAAGGAGGACTGAAGCTTTCTTT.